The present T cell receptor beta chain was sequenced within a study of human T cells and chemical hapten exposure. MiXCR, applied by TCRdb to the RACE reads, yields one record per CDR3 protein. The data contain tens of thousands of distinct CDR3 sequences, over 8.5% of them singletons. Time point reported: patch test 2, 6 weeks after DPC sensitization. Treatment of the sample: therapeutic diphenylcyclopropenone sensitization with weekly scalp DPC. Blood collection took place prior to placing each patch test. This clonotype was counted at least ten times. The input for sequencing was whole blood, taken in connection with sensitization to the hapten diphenylcyclopropenone (DPC). The sequence derives from a man younger than 40 with alopecia areata. Some clones in this sample may be carry-over from other donors' samples.

CDR3 sequence: CASSAGQTPYEQYF. CDR3 DNA sequence: TGTGCCAGCAGCGCGGGACAGACCCCCTACGAGCAGTACTTC. This chain uses TRBV7-9 with TRBJ2-7; perhaps TRBD1 as D (7 bases). Trimming shortened V by 5 bases and J by 2 bases, and 13 bases separated the two germline ends. This CDR3 contains 14 residues. The V gene's germline CDR1 is SEHNR and CDR2 FQNEAQ (reference sequence).